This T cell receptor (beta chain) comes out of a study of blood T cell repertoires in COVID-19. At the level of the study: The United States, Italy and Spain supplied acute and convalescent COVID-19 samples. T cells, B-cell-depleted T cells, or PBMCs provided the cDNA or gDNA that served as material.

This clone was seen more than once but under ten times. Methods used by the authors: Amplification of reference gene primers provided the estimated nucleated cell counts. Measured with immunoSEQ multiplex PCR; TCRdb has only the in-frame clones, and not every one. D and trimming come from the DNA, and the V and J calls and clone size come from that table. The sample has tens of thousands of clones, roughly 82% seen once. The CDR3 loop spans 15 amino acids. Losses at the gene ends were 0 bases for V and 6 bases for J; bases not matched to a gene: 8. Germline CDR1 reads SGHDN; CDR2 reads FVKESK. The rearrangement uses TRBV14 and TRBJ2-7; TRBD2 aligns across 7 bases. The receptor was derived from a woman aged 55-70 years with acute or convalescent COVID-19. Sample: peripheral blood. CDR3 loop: CASSQERGLRVEQYF. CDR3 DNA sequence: TGTGCCAGCAGCCAAGAGCGGGGGTTAAGGGTCGAGCAGTACTTC.